The rows below give T cell receptor beta chains drawn from one sample of a study of PD-1 blockade in classical Hodgkin lymphoma. Using immunoSEQ multiplex PCR, the repertoire was profiled, and TCRdb retains in-frame clones only, with some absent. The data contain about 20,000 clones, around 80% of them seen just once; the ten biggest clones take up around 40%. Sequencing was performed on peripheral blood mononuclear cells (PBMCs), taken before the fourth cycle of nivolumab. The receptors stem from a human donor with classical Hodgkin lymphoma. Both conserved end residues are part of each CDR3. A D gene is named only where the DNA matches it firmly. The listing skips clone size in some rows; elsewhere it reads once, few, many or a size class.

v_call: TRBV27; j_call: TRBJ2-1; d_call: NA; clone_size: NA; cdr3_nt: TGTGCCAGCAGTTTAGGGAATGAGCAGTTCTTC; cdr3_aa: CASSLGNEQFF
v_call: TRBV6-1; j_call: TRBJ1-1; d_call: NA; clone_size: NA; cdr3_nt: TGTGCCAGCAGTTCTTCAGGGCGCTGGGGCACTGAAGCTTTCTTT; cdr3_aa: CASSSSGRWGTEAFF
v_call: TRBV6-6; j_call: TRBJ1-3; d_call: NA; clone_size: NA; cdr3_nt: TGTGCCAGCAGTTACGGTACAGGGTCCACTGGAAACACCATATATTTT; cdr3_aa: CASSYGTGSTGNTIYF
v_call: TRBV19; j_call: TRBJ2-1; d_call: TRBD1; clone_size: NA; cdr3_nt: TGTGCCAGTAGTATCGGGGACAGGGGATACAATGAGCAGTTCTTC; cdr3_aa: CASSIGDRGYNEQFF
v_call: TRBV11-3; j_call: TRBJ2-5; d_call: TRBD2; clone_size: NA; cdr3_nt: TGTGCCAGCAGCTTAAGAAGCGGGAGGTTCCAAGAGACCCAGTACTTC; cdr3_aa: CASSLRSGRFQETQYF
v_call: TRBV4-1; j_call: TRBJ1-2; d_call: NA; clone_size: NA; cdr3_nt: TGCGCCAGCAGCCAAGAAACAGTCATCGCCTATGGCTACACCTTC; cdr3_aa: CASSQETVIAYGYTF
v_call: TRBV19; j_call: TRBJ1-1; d_call: TRBD1; clone_size: NA; cdr3_nt: TGTGCCAGTAGTATCCTGACAGGGGCGAACACTGAAGCTTTCTTT; cdr3_aa: CASSILTGANTEAFF
v_call: TRBV5-4; j_call: TRBJ1-3; d_call: NA; clone_size: NA; cdr3_nt: TGTGCCAGCAGCTTGGGCACCCCTGGAAACACCATATATTTT; cdr3_aa: CASSLGTPGNTIYF
v_call: TRBV2; j_call: TRBJ2-5; d_call: NA; clone_size: NA; cdr3_nt: TGTGCCAGCAGCCAAATCACAGGTATATCTCCAACTCAAGAGACCCAGTACTTC; cdr3_aa: CASSQITGISPTQETQYF
v_call: TRBV11-2; j_call: TRBJ2-5; d_call: NA; clone_size: NA; cdr3_nt: TGTGCCAGCAGCTTCGAAGCGCTACAAGAGACCCAGTACTTC; cdr3_aa: CASSFEALQETQYF
v_call: TRBV14; j_call: TRBJ1-3; d_call: NA; clone_size: NA; cdr3_nt: TGTGCCAGCAGCCGGGAGGTCTCTGGAAACACCATATATTTT; cdr3_aa: CASSREVSGNTIYF
v_call: TRBV6-1; j_call: TRBJ1-2; d_call: NA; clone_size: few; cdr3_nt: TGTGCCAGCAGTGCTTACCAGGGCTACACCTTC; cdr3_aa: CASSAYQGYTF
v_call: TRBV7-8; j_call: TRBJ2-7; d_call: NA; clone_size: few; cdr3_nt: TGTGCCAGCAGCTTAGGCCGGACCTACGAGCAGTACTTC; cdr3_aa: CASSLGRTYEQYF
v_call: TRBV11-3; j_call: TRBJ1-3; d_call: NA; clone_size: NA; cdr3_nt: TGTGCCAGCAGCTTAGTTTCTTCGACTGGAAACACCATATATTTT; cdr3_aa: CASSLVSSTGNTIYF
v_call: TRBV18; j_call: TRBJ1-5; d_call: NA; clone_size: few; cdr3_nt: TGTGCCAGCTCACCACAGGGCCGCAATCAGCCCCAGCATTTT; cdr3_aa: CASSPQGRNQPQHF
v_call: TRBV30; j_call: TRBJ2-3; d_call: NA; clone_size: NA; cdr3_nt: TGTGCCTGGGGAGCAGGGGGGCCCACAGATACGCAGTATTTT; cdr3_aa: CAWGAGGPTDTQYF
v_call: TRBV14; j_call: TRBJ2-7; d_call: TRBD1; clone_size: once; cdr3_nt: TGTGCCAGCAGCCTGACAGGGGCGGGGCAGTACTTC; cdr3_aa: CASSLTGAGQYF
v_call: TRBV9; j_call: TRBJ1-5; d_call: NA; clone_size: once; cdr3_nt: TGTGCCAGCAGCGCGACGGTTAGCAATCAGCCCCAGCATTTT; cdr3_aa: CASSATVSNQPQHF
v_call: TRBV18; j_call: TRBJ2-5; d_call: NA; clone_size: NA; cdr3_nt: TGTGCCAGCTCACATCGCGTCGGGCACATCGGGGAGACCCAGTACTTC; cdr3_aa: CASSHRVGHIGETQYF
v_call: TRBV30; j_call: TRBJ1-2; d_call: NA; clone_size: NA; cdr3_nt: TGTGCCTGGAGTGTACGGGGGGGCCCCTATGGCTACACCTTC; cdr3_aa: CAWSVRGGPYGYTF
v_call: TRBV7-9; j_call: TRBJ1-1; d_call: NA; clone_size: NA; cdr3_nt: TGTGCCAGCAGCCCACAGGGTACGCCTTTCTTT; cdr3_aa: CASSPQGTPFF
v_call: TRBV6-6; j_call: TRBJ1-2; d_call: NA; clone_size: few; cdr3_nt: TGTGCCAGCCGCCCGGCGACTGCTGCTAACTATGGCTACACCTTC; cdr3_aa: CASRPATAANYGYTF
v_call: TRBV15; j_call: TRBJ1-5; d_call: TRBD1; clone_size: NA; cdr3_nt: TGTGCCACCAGCAGAGACAGGGGGACGGCGTCTTATAGCAATCAGCCCCAGCATTTT; cdr3_aa: CATSRDRGTASYSNQPQHF
v_call: TRBV7-6; j_call: TRBJ2-1; d_call: TRBD2; clone_size: once; cdr3_nt: TGTGCCAGCAGCCCAGGGGTAGCGGGGGGGAATGAGCAGTTCTTC; cdr3_aa: CASSPGVAGGNEQFF
v_call: TRBV29-1; j_call: TRBJ2-1; d_call: NA; clone_size: NA; cdr3_nt: TGCAGCGTTGGATTGGGGTATGAGCAGTTCTTC; cdr3_aa: CSVGLGYEQFF
v_call: TRBV29-1; j_call: TRBJ1-2; d_call: NA; clone_size: NA; cdr3_nt: TGCAGCGTTGGAAATGGAGGAGATGGCTACACCTTC; cdr3_aa: CSVGNGGDGYTF
v_call: TRBV7-6; j_call: TRBJ1-2; d_call: NA; clone_size: NA; cdr3_nt: TGTGCCAGCAGCTTAGCGTTGGGTTGGGGCTACACCTTC; cdr3_aa: CASSLALGWGYTF
v_call: TRBV15; j_call: TRBJ2-5; d_call: NA; clone_size: NA; cdr3_nt: TGTGCCACCAGCGGCAGGTTGGGGGAGACCCAGTACTTC; cdr3_aa: CATSGRLGETQYF
v_call: TRBV6-5; j_call: TRBJ1-1; d_call: NA; clone_size: NA; cdr3_nt: TGTGCCAGCAGTTGGGCCGCAGGGTTGAACACTGAAGCTTTCTTT; cdr3_aa: CASSWAAGLNTEAFF
v_call: TRBV5-1; j_call: TRBJ2-3; d_call: NA; clone_size: NA; cdr3_nt: TGCGCCAGCAGCTTGGTGGCCGGCCTCAGGGATACGCAGTATTTT; cdr3_aa: CASSLVAGLRDTQYF
v_call: TRBV19; j_call: TRBJ1-2; d_call: NA; clone_size: NA; cdr3_nt: TGTGCCACACAACCTCGGGATCGACAGTCCCATGGCTACACCTTC; cdr3_aa: CATQPRDRQSHGYTF
v_call: TRBV11-3; j_call: TRBJ1-1; d_call: TRBD1; clone_size: NA; cdr3_nt: TGTGCCAGCAGCCTCAGACAGGGGTTTATGAACACTGAAGCTTTCTTT; cdr3_aa: CASSLRQGFMNTEAFF
v_call: TRBV6-5; j_call: TRBJ2-7; d_call: NA; clone_size: NA; cdr3_nt: TGTGCCAGCAGTCGTGAACCCTACGAGCAGTACTTC; cdr3_aa: CASSREPYEQYF
v_call: TRBV5-1; j_call: TRBJ2-7; d_call: TRBD1; clone_size: NA; cdr3_nt: TGCGCCAGCAGCCCAGGGACAGGCGACCGGTACGAGCAGTACTTC; cdr3_aa: CASSPGTGDRYEQYF
v_call: TRBV19; j_call: TRBJ1-5; d_call: TRBD1; clone_size: NA; cdr3_nt: TGTGCCAGTAGTATCGGGACAGGGGGTCTTCAGCCCCAGCATTTT; cdr3_aa: CASSIGTGGLQPQHF
v_call: TRBV2; j_call: TRBJ1-1; d_call: NA; clone_size: NA; cdr3_nt: TGTGCCAGCAGGGTAGGTCTACAAACTGAAGCTTTCTTT; cdr3_aa: CASRVGLQTEAFF
v_call: TRBV7-9; j_call: TRBJ2-1; d_call: NA; clone_size: NA; cdr3_nt: TGTGCCAGCAGCTTAGGGGCGCTGAATGAGCAGTTCTTC; cdr3_aa: CASSLGALNEQFF
v_call: TRBV7-2; j_call: TRBJ1-2; d_call: NA; clone_size: NA; cdr3_nt: TGTGCCAGCAGCTTAGGAGGAATCTATGGCTACACCTTC; cdr3_aa: CASSLGGIYGYTF
v_call: TRBV7-7; j_call: TRBJ2-7; d_call: TRBD1; clone_size: NA; cdr3_nt: TGTGCCAGCAGCTTTCGAGGGGGCGGCGAGCAGTACTTC; cdr3_aa: CASSFRGGGEQYF
v_call: TRBV19; j_call: TRBJ2-5; d_call: NA; clone_size: NA; cdr3_nt: TGTGCCAGTAGTATCGGGGGAGGAGAAGAGACCCAGTACTTC; cdr3_aa: CASSIGGGEETQYF
v_call: TRBV4-3; j_call: TRBJ1-4; d_call: NA; clone_size: NA; cdr3_nt: TGCGCCAGCAGCCAAGATCCGGTGGGGGGGGCGAATGAAAAACTGTTTTTT; cdr3_aa: CASSQDPVGGANEKLFF
v_call: TRBV27; j_call: TRBJ1-2; d_call: NA; clone_size: NA; cdr3_nt: TGTGCCAGCAGTTCCCGGCAGGGGACCTATGGCTACACCTTC; cdr3_aa: CASSSRQGTYGYTF
v_call: TRBV5-6; j_call: TRBJ1-2; d_call: NA; clone_size: NA; cdr3_nt: TGTGCCAGCAGCTCGACTGCCACTACAGGGAGCGGCTATGGCTACACCTTC; cdr3_aa: CASSSTATTGSGYGYTF
v_call: TRBV4-1; j_call: TRBJ2-4; d_call: NA; clone_size: NA; cdr3_nt: TGCGCCAGCAGCCACCCAAACCCCTCAAGGGGAGGAAACATTCAGTACTTC; cdr3_aa: CASSHPNPSRGGNIQYF
v_call: TRBV11-2; j_call: TRBJ2-2; d_call: NA; clone_size: NA; cdr3_nt: TGTGCCAGCAGCCCGACAGGGAGGACCGGGGAGCTGTTTTTT; cdr3_aa: CASSPTGRTGELFF
v_call: TRBV7-6; j_call: TRBJ2-5; d_call: NA; clone_size: few; cdr3_nt: TGTGCCAGCAGCTTAAGTGGGGAGACCCAGTACTTC; cdr3_aa: CASSLSGETQYF
v_call: TRBV7-6; j_call: TRBJ2-1; d_call: NA; clone_size: NA; cdr3_nt: TGTGCCAGCAGCACAGACGGGACAACACTCTACAATGAGCAGTTCTTC; cdr3_aa: CASSTDGTTLYNEQFF
v_call: TRBV5-1; j_call: TRBJ2-7; d_call: TRBD1; clone_size: NA; cdr3_nt: TGCGCCAGCAGCCCAATACCTGGGACAGTCTACGAGCAGTACTTC; cdr3_aa: CASSPIPGTVYEQYF
v_call: TRBV6-1; j_call: TRBJ1-1; d_call: TRBD1; clone_size: once; cdr3_nt: TGTGCCAGCAGTGAAGTGGCCCAGGGGGCCTTCGGAACTGAAGCTTTCTTT; cdr3_aa: CASSEVAQGAFGTEAFF
v_call: TRBV20-1; j_call: TRBJ1-1; d_call: NA; clone_size: few; cdr3_nt: TGCAGTGCTAGACGACAGGACGAAGCTTTCTTT; cdr3_aa: CSARRQDEAFF
v_call: TRBV27; j_call: TRBJ1-4; d_call: NA; clone_size: NA; cdr3_nt: TGTGCCAGCAGTTTATCCCCGACAGGAAAGGCTAATGAAAAACTGTTTTTT; cdr3_aa: CASSLSPTGKANEKLFF
v_call: TRBV21-1; j_call: TRBJ1-2; d_call: NA; clone_size: once; cdr3_nt: TGTGCCAGCAGAAAAAAAGACGGGGGCTCTGTTGGGTTAGAAGAGGACTATGGCTACACCTTC; cdr3_aa: CASRKKDGGSVGLEEDYGYTF
v_call: TRBV4-3; j_call: TRBJ2-1; d_call: TRBD1; clone_size: NA; cdr3_nt: TGCGCCAGCAGCCAAGAAGACTACCCCGGACAGGGAGTTTACAATGAGCAGTTCTTC; cdr3_aa: CASSQEDYPGQGVYNEQFF
v_call: TRBV5-6; j_call: TRBJ1-1; d_call: NA; clone_size: NA; cdr3_nt: TGTGCCAGCAGCCGAAGACAGCTTGAAGCTTTCTTT; cdr3_aa: CASSRRQLEAFF
v_call: TRBV7-2; j_call: TRBJ2-1; d_call: NA; clone_size: NA; cdr3_nt: TGTGCCAGCAGCTTGGCCCGGACTGGTGAGCAGTTCTTC; cdr3_aa: CASSLARTGEQFF